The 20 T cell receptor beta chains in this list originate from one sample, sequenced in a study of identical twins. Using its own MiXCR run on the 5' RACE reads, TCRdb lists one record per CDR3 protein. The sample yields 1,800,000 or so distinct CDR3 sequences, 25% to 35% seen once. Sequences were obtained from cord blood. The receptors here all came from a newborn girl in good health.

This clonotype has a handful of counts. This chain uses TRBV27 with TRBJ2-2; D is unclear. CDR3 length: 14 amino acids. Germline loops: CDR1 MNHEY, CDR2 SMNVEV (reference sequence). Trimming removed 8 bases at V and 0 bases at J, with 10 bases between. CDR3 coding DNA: TGTGCCAGCTTAGGATACGCGAACACCGGGGAGCTGTTTTTT. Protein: CASLGYANTGELFF.

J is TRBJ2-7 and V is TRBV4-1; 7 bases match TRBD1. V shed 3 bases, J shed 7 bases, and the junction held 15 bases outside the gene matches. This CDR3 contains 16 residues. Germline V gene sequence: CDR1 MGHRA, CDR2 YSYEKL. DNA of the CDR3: TGCGCCAGCAGCCAGCCACAGGGGCTTAAAAACAATGAGCAGTACTTC. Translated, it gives CASSQPQGLKNNEQYF.

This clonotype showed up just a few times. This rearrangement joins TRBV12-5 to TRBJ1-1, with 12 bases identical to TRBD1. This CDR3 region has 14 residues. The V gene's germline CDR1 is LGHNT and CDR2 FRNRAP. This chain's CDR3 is CLQSRGTGGPEAFF. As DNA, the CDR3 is TGTCTACAATCCAGGGGGACAGGGGGCCCTGAAGCTTTCTTT.

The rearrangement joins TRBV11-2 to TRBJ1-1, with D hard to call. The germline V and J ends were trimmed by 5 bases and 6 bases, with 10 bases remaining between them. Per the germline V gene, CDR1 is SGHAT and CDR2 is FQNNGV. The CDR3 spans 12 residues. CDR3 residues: CASSPQVPEAFF. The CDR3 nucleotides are TGTGCCAGCAGCCCCCAGGTCCCTGAAGCTTTCTTT.

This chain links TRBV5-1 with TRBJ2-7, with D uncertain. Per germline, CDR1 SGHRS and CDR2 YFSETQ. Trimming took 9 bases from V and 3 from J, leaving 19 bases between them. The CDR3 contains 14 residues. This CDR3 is CANSWTQINYEQYF. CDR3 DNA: TGCGCCAATTCCTGGACCCAGATTAACTACGAGCAGTACTTC.

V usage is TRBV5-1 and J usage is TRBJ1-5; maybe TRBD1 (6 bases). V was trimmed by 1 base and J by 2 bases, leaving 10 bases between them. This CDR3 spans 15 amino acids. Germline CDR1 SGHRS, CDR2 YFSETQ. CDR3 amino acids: CASSLLPGGNQPQHF. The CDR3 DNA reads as TGCGCCAGCAGCTTGTTGCCAGGGGGCAATCAGCCCCAGCATTTT.

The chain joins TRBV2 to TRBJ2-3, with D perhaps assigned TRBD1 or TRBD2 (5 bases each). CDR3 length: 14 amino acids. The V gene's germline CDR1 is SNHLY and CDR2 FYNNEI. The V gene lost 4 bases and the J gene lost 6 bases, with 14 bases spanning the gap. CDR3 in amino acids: CASSALEGPDTQYF. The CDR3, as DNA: TGTGCCAGCAGTGCCCTAGAGGGGCCCGATACGCAGTATTTT. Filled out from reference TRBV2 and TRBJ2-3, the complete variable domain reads EPEVTQTPSHQVTQMGQEVILRCVPISNHLYFYWYRQILGQKVEFLVSFYNNEISEKSEIFDDQFSVERPDGSNFTLKIRSTKLEDSAMYFCASSALEGPDTQYFGPGTRLTVL.

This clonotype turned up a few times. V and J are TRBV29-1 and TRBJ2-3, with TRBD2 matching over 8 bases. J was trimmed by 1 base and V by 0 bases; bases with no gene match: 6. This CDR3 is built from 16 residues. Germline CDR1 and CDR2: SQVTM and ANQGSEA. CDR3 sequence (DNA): TGCAGCGTTGAAGATCTTAGGCGGGAGGGCACAGATACGCAGTATTTT. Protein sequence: CSVEDLRREGTDTQYF.

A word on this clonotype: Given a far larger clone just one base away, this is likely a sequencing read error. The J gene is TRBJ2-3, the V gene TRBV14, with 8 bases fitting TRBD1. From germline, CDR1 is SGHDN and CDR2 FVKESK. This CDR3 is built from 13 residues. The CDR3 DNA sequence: TGTACCAGCAGCCGGGACAGGACAGATACGCAGTATTTT. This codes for CTSSRDRTDTQYF.

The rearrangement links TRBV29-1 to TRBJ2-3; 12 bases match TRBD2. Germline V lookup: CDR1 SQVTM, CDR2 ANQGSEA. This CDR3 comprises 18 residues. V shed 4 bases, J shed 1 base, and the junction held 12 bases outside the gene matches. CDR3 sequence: CSVAPRLAGVMGTDTQYF. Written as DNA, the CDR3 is TGCAGCGTTGCTCCGAGACTAGCGGGAGTGATGGGCACAGATACGCAGTATTTT.

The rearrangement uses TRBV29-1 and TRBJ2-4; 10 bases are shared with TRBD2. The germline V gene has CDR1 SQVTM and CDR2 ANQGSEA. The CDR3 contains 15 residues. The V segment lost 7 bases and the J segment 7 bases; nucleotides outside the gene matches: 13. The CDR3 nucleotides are TGCAGCGCTGGGTCCCCTACTAGCGGGGTTAACATTCAGTACTTC. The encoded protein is CSAGSPTSGVNIQYF.

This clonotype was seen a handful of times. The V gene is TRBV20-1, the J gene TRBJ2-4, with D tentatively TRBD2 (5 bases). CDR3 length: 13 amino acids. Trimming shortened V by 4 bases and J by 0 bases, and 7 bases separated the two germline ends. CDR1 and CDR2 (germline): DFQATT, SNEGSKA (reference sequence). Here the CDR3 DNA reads TGCAGTGCTACTAGCCCAGCCAAAAACATTCAGTACTTC. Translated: CSATSPAKNIQYF.

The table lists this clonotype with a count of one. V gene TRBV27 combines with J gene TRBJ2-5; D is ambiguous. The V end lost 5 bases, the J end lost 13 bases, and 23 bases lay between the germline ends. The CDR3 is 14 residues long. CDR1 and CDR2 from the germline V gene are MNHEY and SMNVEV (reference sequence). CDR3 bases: TGTGCCAGCAGTAAGGAAGAGGTTTGGAATGAGCGGTACTTC. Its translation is CASSKEEVWNERYF.

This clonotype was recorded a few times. In DNA, the CDR3 is TGTGCCAGCAGGCCACTAGGGTTGGAGGACGAGCAGTACTTC. Translation: CASRPLGLEDEQYF. The gene calls are TRBV6-1 and TRBJ2-7, with D possibly being TRBD2 (5 bases). Germline V gives CDR1 MNHNS, CDR2 SASEGT. With 6 bases removed from V and 5 bases from J, the gap between germline ends came to 17 bases. The CDR3 length is 14 residues.

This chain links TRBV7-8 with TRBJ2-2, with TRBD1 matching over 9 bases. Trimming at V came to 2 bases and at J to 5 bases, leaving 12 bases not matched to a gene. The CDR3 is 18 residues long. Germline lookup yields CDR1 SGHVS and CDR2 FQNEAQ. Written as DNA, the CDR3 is TGTGCCAGCAGCTTACCCGTTAATAGACAGGGGGATACCGGGGAGCTGTTTTTT. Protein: CASSLPVNRQGDTGELFF.

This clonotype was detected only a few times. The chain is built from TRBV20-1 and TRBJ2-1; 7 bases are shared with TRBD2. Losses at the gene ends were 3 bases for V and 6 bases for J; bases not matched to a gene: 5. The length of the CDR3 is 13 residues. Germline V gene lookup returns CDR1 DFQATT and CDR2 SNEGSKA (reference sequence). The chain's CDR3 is CSARMTSSNEQFF. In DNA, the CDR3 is TGCAGTGCTAGGATGACTAGCTCCAATGAGCAGTTCTTC.

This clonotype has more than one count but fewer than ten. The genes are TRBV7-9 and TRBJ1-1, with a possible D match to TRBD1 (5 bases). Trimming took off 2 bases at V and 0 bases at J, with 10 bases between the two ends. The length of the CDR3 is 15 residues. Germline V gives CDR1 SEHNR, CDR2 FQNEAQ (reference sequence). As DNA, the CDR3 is TGTGCCAGCAGCTTAAGGGGCTTCATGAACACTGAAGCTTTCTTT. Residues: CASSLRGFMNTEAFF.

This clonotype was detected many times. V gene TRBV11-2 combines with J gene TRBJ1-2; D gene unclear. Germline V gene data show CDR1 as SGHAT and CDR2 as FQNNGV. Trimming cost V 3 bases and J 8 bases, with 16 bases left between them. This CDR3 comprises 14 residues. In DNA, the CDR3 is TGTGCCAGCAGCTTCCCCCCCCACGGAAGGGGCTACACCTTC. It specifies CASSFPPHGRGYTF.

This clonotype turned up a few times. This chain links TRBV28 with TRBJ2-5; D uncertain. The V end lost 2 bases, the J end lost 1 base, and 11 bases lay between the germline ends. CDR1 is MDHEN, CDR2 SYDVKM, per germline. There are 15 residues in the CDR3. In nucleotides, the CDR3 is TGTGCCAGCAGTTTAGGCCAGATGGCCCAAGAGACCCAGTACTTC. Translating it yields CASSLGQMAQETQYF.

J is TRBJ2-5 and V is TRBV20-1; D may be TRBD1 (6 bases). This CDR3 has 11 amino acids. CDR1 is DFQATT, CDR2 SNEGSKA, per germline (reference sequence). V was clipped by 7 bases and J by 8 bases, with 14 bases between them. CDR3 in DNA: TGCAGTGTTGGACAGTCTGTAACCCAGTACTTC. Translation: CSVGQSVTQYF.